Listed here are 3 T cell receptor beta chains from one sample, sequenced in a study of T cells after yellow fever vaccination. TCRdb independently ran MiXCR on the 5' RACE reads; one entry per CDR3 protein. The repertoire holds a few hundred thousand distinct CDR3 sequences, with roughly 17% as singletons. This sample comprised PBMCs, obtained about 5 days after the first yellow fever vaccination. The receptors were gathered from a young man who received the YFV17D yellow fever vaccine.

This clonotype was counted between two and nine times. The V call is TRBV18, the J call TRBJ2-7; D gene uncertain. The germline V and J ends were trimmed by 1 base and 1 base, with 11 bases remaining between them. CDR3 length: 15 amino acids. The germline CDR1 and CDR2 sequences are KGHSH and LQKENI. The CDR3 nucleotides read TGTGCCAGCTCACCACAACTGACTGGGTCCTACGAGCAGTACTTC. Translated, it gives CASSPQLTGSYEQYF. Complete variable domain (other parts from reference TRBV18 and TRBJ2-7): NAGVMQNPRHLVRRRGQEARLRCSPMKGHSHVYWYRQLPEEGLKFMVYLQKENIIDESGMPKERFSAEFPKEGPSILRIQQVVRGDSAAYFCASSPQLTGSYEQYFGPGTRLTVT.

The chain has TRBV11-2 and TRBJ2-1; D might be TRBD2 (6 bases). Trimming took 0 bases from V and 10 from J, leaving 10 bases between them. Germline CDR1 SGHAT, CDR2 FQNNGV. This CDR3 spans 13 amino acids. The CDR3 sequence is CASSLDLRGEQFF. The CDR3 coding sequence is TGTGCCAGCAGCTTAGATCTACGGGGGGAGCAGTTCTTC.

The CDR3 spells CASSLARAGGVETQYF. The CDR3 nucleotides read TGTGCCAGCAGCTTAGCCCGCGCAGGGGGCGTAGAGACCCAGTACTTC. The V and J genes are TRBV11-2 and TRBJ2-5; 8 bases map to TRBD1. The CDR3 spans 16 residues. V lost 1 base to trimming and J lost 4 bases; unmatched junction nucleotides: 8. The V gene's germline CDR1 is SGHAT and CDR2 FQNNGV.